Below are 24 T cell receptor beta chains sequenced from a single sample in a study of T cells in Graves' hyperthyroidism and ophthalmopathy. Using RNA transcripts as the source, TCR beta CDR3 regions were amplified. Using the HTBI primer set, a first-round RT-PCR was run on the TCR CDR3. Using its own MiXCR run on the multiplex PCR reads, TCRdb lists one record per CDR3 protein. The data hold about 200,000 distinct CDR3 sequences, with about a sixth observed a single time. Specimen: blood. These receptor sequences come from a man in his forties or fifties with Graves' hyperthyroidism.

This clonotype appeared a few times. The chain employs TRBV14 and TRBJ1-6; no reliable D call. This CDR3 is built from 12 residues. Between the trimmed V and J ends, which lost 1 base and 14 bases, there was a span of 9 bases. Germline V CDR1 and CDR2: SGHDN, FVKESK. For the CDR3, the DNA is TGTGCCAGCAGCCAAGCCGGGTTAACCCTCCACTTT. Protein product: CASSQAGLTLHF. The entire variable domain, with the rest obtained from reference TRBV14 and TRBJ1-6, is as follows: EAGVTQFPSHSVIEKGQTVTLRCDPISGHDNLYWYRRVMGKEIKFLLHFVKESKQDESGMPNNRFLAERTGGTYSTLKVQPAELEDSGVYFCASSQAGLTLHFGNGTRLTVT.

The chain combines TRBV12-3 or TRBV12-4 with TRBJ1-1, with TRBD1 matching 7 bases. Trimming cost V 4 bases and J 6 bases; bases outside gene matches: 11. The CDR3 has 15 amino acids. The CDR3 bases are TGTGCCAGCAGTTCCAGGGGGGGAGGGTTTCCTGAAGCTTTCTTT. Protein sequence: CASSSRGGGFPEAFF.

The chain employs TRBV5-6 and TRBJ1-2; tentatively, D is TRBD1 (5 bases). The CDR3 sequence is 15 residues long. V shed 4 bases and J shed 5 bases, with 18 bases lying between them. Germline-derived CDR1 and CDR2 are SGHDT and YYEEEE. The CDR3 DNA sequence: TGTGCCAGCAGCCGGGGGTCTCGGGAAGGATATGGCTACACCTTC. Protein sequence: CASSRGSREGYGYTF.

This clonotype occurred many times. The chain links TRBV6-2 or TRBV6-3 to TRBJ2-2, with TRBD1 matching 7 bases. With 2 bases clipped from V and 5 bases from J, the junction kept 8 bases outside the gene matches. From germline, CDR1 is MNHEY and CDR2 SVGEGT. The CDR3 is 16 amino acids. The chain's CDR3 is CASSYPLTGWTGELFF. The CDR3 bases are TGTGCCAGCAGTTACCCCCTGACAGGGTGGACCGGGGAGCTGTTTTTT.

Many counts were recorded for this clonotype. The chain is built from TRBV7-9 and TRBJ2-1; D might be TRBD1 (6 bases). Germline CDR1 SEHNR, CDR2 FQNEAQ (reference sequence). The CDR3 consists of 15 residues. Trimming took off 5 bases at V and 3 bases at J, with 14 bases between the two ends. The CDR3 loop reads CASSLGTYIYNEQFF. DNA for the CDR3: TGTGCCAGCAGCCTCGGGACATATATCTACAATGAGCAGTTCTTC.

This clonotype was counted ten times or more. This chain uses TRBV28 with TRBJ1-5, with D maybe TRBD1 (6 bases). There are 17 residues in the CDR3. The germline gives CDR1 MDHEN, CDR2 SYDVKM. The ends were cut back, 6 bases at V and 0 bases at J, with 18 bases in the middle. CDR3 sequence reads: CASRGSGHWYSNQPQHF. The CDR3 DNA reads as TGTGCCAGCAGAGGCTCGGGACATTGGTATAGCAATCAGCCCCAGCATTTT.

In its sample, this clonotype was seen many times. The CDR3 protein is CASSLGHLNDEQFF. DNA for the CDR3: TGTGCCAGCAGCTTGGGACATCTCAACGATGAGCAGTTCTTC. The chain combines TRBV11-2 with TRBJ2-1, with D possibly TRBD1 on 6 matching bases. Germline V lookup: CDR1 SGHAT, CDR2 FQNNGV. Trimming cost V 3 bases and J 8 bases, with 14 bases left between them. This CDR3 spans 14 amino acids.

This clonotype appeared many times. The rearrangement links TRBV18 to TRBJ1-6, with D possibly TRBD1 on 6 matching bases. The CDR3 spans 13 residues. From germline, CDR1 is KGHSH and CDR2 LQKENI. The V and J ends lost 4 bases and 7 bases respectively, with 8 bases between them. The CDR3 protein is CASSRDTNSPLHF. CDR3 nucleotides: TGTGCCAGCTCACGGGACACCAATTCACCCCTCCACTTT.

Many counts were recorded for this clonotype. At one end the junction does not follow the germline gene, possibly because of a read error. V usage is TRBV7-7 and J usage is TRBJ2-5, with TRBD2 matching over 15 bases. The germline CDR1 and CDR2 sequences are SSHAT and FNYEAQ (reference sequence). This CDR3 spans 18 amino acids. CDR3 amino acids: CASSSGLAGGLYQETQYF. CDR3 DNA: TGTGCTAGCAGCTCCGGACTAGCGGGGGGGCTGTACCAAGAGACCCAGTACTTC.

The chain joins TRBV20-1 to TRBJ2-2; D ambiguous. The V and J ends lost 6 bases and 3 bases respectively, with 8 bases between them. This CDR3 comprises 12 residues. Per germline, CDR1 DFQATT and CDR2 SNEGSKA (reference sequence). The CDR3 DNA reads as TGCAGTGCCCTCGTGGACACCGGGGAGCTGTTTTTT. This sequence encodes CSALVDTGELFF.

There are a few counts of this clonotype. The V gene is TRBV6-2 or TRBV6-3, the J gene TRBJ2-1, with TRBD1 matching 11 bases. Germline assignment: CDR1 MNHEY and CDR2 SVGEGT. The V segment lost 6 bases and the J segment 6 bases; nucleotides outside the gene matches: 4. The CDR3 contains 14 residues. The CDR3 spells CASRLGTGGNEQFF. As DNA, the CDR3 is TGTGCCAGCAGACTCGGGACAGGGGGCAATGAGCAGTTCTTC.

This clonotype was observed many times. The CDR3 is CATMDRVSYEQYF. CDR3 DNA: TGTGCCACCATGGACAGGGTATCCTACGAGCAGTACTTC. The chain couples TRBV27 to TRBJ2-7; 8 bases agree with TRBD1. The V segment lost 10 bases and the J segment 1 base; nucleotides outside the gene matches: 6. CDR1 and CDR2 (germline): MNHEY, SMNVEV (reference sequence). This CDR3 region has 13 residues.

This clonotype has a handful of counts. The J gene is TRBJ1-6, the V gene TRBV4-3, with no clear D. V shed 5 bases and J shed 6 bases, with 8 bases lying between them. This CDR3 contains 13 residues. Per germline, CDR1 LGHNA and CDR2 YSLEER. The CDR3 protein is CASSVNSNSPLHF. The CDR3 coding sequence is TGCGCCAGCAGCGTGAATAGTAATTCACCCCTCCACTTT.

The chain combines TRBV7-3 with TRBJ2-3; D remains ambiguous. V shed 5 bases and J shed 7 bases, with 13 bases lying between them. Germline CDR1 and CDR2: SGHTA and FQGTGA. The CDR3 has 13 amino acids. The CDR3 coding sequence is TGTGCCAGCAGCCAAGTGAACTTTCATACGCAGTATTTT. Translation gives CASSQVNFHTQYF.

Many counts were recorded for this clonotype. V is TRBV18 and J is TRBJ1-1; D perhaps matches TRBD1 (5 bases). Germline V gene sequence: CDR1 KGHSH, CDR2 LQKENI. V gave up 5 bases and J gave up 0 bases, with 10 bases separating them. This CDR3 region has 14 residues. DNA of the CDR3: TGTGCCAGCTCAGGGGCGGGGATGAACACTGAAGCTTTCTTT. Translating it yields CASSGAGMNTEAFF.

The chain employs TRBV9 and TRBJ2-7, with 9 bases identical to TRBD1. V shed 0 bases, J shed 3 bases, and the junction held 7 bases outside the gene matches. The CDR3 extends over 16 amino acids. Germline V gene data show CDR1 as SGDLS and CDR2 as YYNGEE. The CDR3, as DNA: TGTGCCAGCAGCGTAGGGGACAGGGCAGGGATCTACGAGCAGTACTTC. This translates into CASSVGDRAGIYEQYF.

This clonotype has a count of ten or more. V is TRBV27 and J is TRBJ1-5, with D perhaps matching TRBD1 (5 bases). The CDR3 totals 14 residues. CDR1 is MNHEY, CDR2 SMNVEV, per germline (reference sequence). V was shortened by 7 bases and J by 3 bases, with 13 bases between the two germline ends. In DNA, the CDR3 is TGTGCCAGCAAGTTCACGGGGGACAATCAGCCCCAGCATTTT. Protein: CASKFTGDNQPQHF.

The rearrangement uses TRBV9 and TRBJ1-5; a weak D match, TRBD1 (5 bases). In germline, CDR1 is SGDLS, CDR2 YYNGEE. The CDR3 sequence is 14 residues long. The V gene lost 3 bases and the J gene lost 0 bases, with 7 bases spanning the gap. In nucleotides, the CDR3 is TGTGCCAGCAGCGCGGGGGATAGCAATCAGCCCCAGCATTTT. Residues: CASSAGDSNQPQHF.

The chain combines TRBV5-6 with TRBJ2-3; D is ambiguous. Per the germline V gene, CDR1 is SGHDT and CDR2 is YYEEEE. V was cut by 0 bases and J by 9 bases, with 11 bases left in between. The CDR3 runs to 13 residues. CDR3 DNA sequence: TGTGCCAGCAGCTTGGGGCGGTACGTGACGCAGTATTTT. It yields the protein CASSLGRYVTQYF.

The chain joins TRBV5-4 to TRBJ1-2; D unclear. Germline V gene lookup returns CDR1 SGHNT and CDR2 YYREEE (reference sequence). The CDR3 runs 13 residues. Trimming left V 0 bases short and J 3 bases short, with 6 bases between. Here the CDR3 reads CASSLERDYGYTF. DNA for the CDR3: TGTGCCAGCAGCTTGGAACGGGACTATGGCTACACCTTC. Full variable domain (missing parts from reference TRBV5-4 and TRBJ1-2): ETGVTQSPTHLIKTRGQQVTLRCSSQSGHNTVSWYQQALGQGPQFIFQYYREEENGRGNFPPRFSGLQFPNYSSELNVNALELDDSALYLCASSLERDYGYTFGSGTRLTVV.

This chain connects TRBV7-6 to TRBJ2-2; the match to TRBD2 covers 11 bases. J lost 7 bases, V lost 2 bases, and 3 bases had no gene match. Germline CDR1 is SGHVS and CDR2 is FNYEAQ. This CDR3 has 15 amino acids. The DNA for the CDR3 is TGTGCCAGCAGCTTACTAGCGGGAGGAAGCGGGGAGCTGTTTTTT. It translates to CASSLLAGGSGELFF.

This clonotype was recorded many times. V usage is TRBV5-1 and J usage is TRBJ1-4; weak D call: TRBD1 (5 bases). Trimming pared 4 bases from V and 6 bases from J, leaving 10 bases between. CDR1 and CDR2 from the germline V gene are SGHRS and YFSETQ. This CDR3 spans 13 amino acids. The CDR3 here is CASSPGRHEKLFF. CDR3 bases: TGCGCCAGCAGCCCAGGGCGGCATGAAAAACTGTTTTTT.

This clonotype showed up many times. The chain carries TRBV28 and TRBJ2-3; no definite D call. The germline CDR1 and CDR2 sequences are MDHEN and SYDVKM. Between the trimmed V and J ends, which lost 7 bases and 4 bases, there was a span of 15 bases. The CDR3 totals 14 residues. The CDR3 region is CASTTPASPDTQYF. CDR3 sequence (DNA): TGTGCCAGCACGACTCCCGCCAGCCCAGATACGCAGTATTTT.

There are a few counts of this clonotype. The chain has TRBV20-1 and TRBJ1-2; possibly TRBD1 for D (6 bases). V lost 6 bases and J 4 bases, leaving 21 bases between the germline ends. The V gene's germline CDR1 is DFQATT and CDR2 SNEGSKA (reference sequence). The CDR3 sequence is 15 residues long. CDR3 residues: CSAPTQGFASYGYTF. The CDR3 region has the DNA TGCAGTGCCCCGACACAGGGTTTCGCCTCCTATGGCTACACCTTC.